This TCR beta chain was identified in a study of T cell responses to AZD1222 COVID-19 vaccine. The method was immunoSEQ multiplex PCR; TCRdb's version includes in-frame clones alone and lacks a portion of them. This sample carries 100,000 to 150,000 clones, 90% of them seen once, and the ten largest clones take about 4.5%. After removal of 5 bases from V and 3 bases from J, the junction contained 4 bases not matched to a gene. The germline CDR1 and CDR2 sequences are MNHEY and SVGAGI. CDR3 length: 13 residues. The chain joins TRBV6-5 to TRBJ2-7; 7 bases align to TRBD1. This sequence was found in an adult in good health. Sample: peripheral blood, taken on day 0 of MenACWY control vaccination. The CDR3 DNA reads as TGTGCCAGCAGTAGGGGACAGTACTACGAGCAGTACTTC. This gives the protein CASSRGQYYEQYF.